This T cell receptor beta chain emerged from a study of vaccination and CD4 T cells after COVID-19. Researchers used the Oncomine TCR Beta short-read assay to sequence DNA from cultured CD4+ T cells. Via MiXCR, TCRdb re-called the PCR reads, giving one row per CDR3 protein. The sample lists about 16,000 distinct CDR3 sequences; about two fifths were seen once. As regards this clonotype: As yet, its antigen is unknown.

Treatment: approximately nine-day PBMC culture with coronavirus spike peptide pools or control peptides (ViraFEST assay). Positive SARS-CoV-2 PCR tests in convalescent patients dated from March to December 2020, pre-Alpha, Beta and Delta. J lost 4 bases, V lost 3 bases, and 6 bases had no gene match. This CDR3 has 15 amino acids. Germline lookup yields CDR1 SGHNT and CDR2 YYREEE (reference sequence). The V gene is TRBV5-4, the J gene TRBJ2-5, with 10 bases matching TRBD1. The specimen comprised CD4+ T cells from blood, cultured in vitro, sampled after SARS-CoV-2 vaccination. The sequence derives from a human donor who had recovered from COVID-19. The CDR3 sequence is CASSSGTGETETQYF. DNA for the CDR3: TGTGCCAGCAGCTCCGGGACAGGGGAAACAGAGACCCAGTACTTC.